These T cell receptor beta chains were read from a single sample in a study of cytomegalovirus exposure and HLA in healthy donors. The assay was immunoSEQ multiplex PCR, and TCRdb's table has in-frame clones only and misses some. The table has some 100,000 clones, 80% to 90% seen once. The sample was PBMCs. Receptor source: a man younger than 35 in good health and CMV-seropositive. Both conserved end residues are part of each CDR3. A D gene is named only where the DNA matches it firmly. A clone size is listed for some rows: how often the clone was seen (once, few, many), or a class if it is expanded.

D,J,V,size,CDR3,DNA
-,TRBJ2-7,TRBV5-4,-,CASSLGNEQYF,TGTGCCAGCAGCCTCGGTAACGAGCAGTACTTC
TRBD1,TRBJ1-5,TRBV27,-,CASSLSGTGAQPQHF,TGTGCCAGCAGTTTATCGGGGACAGGGGCTCAGCCCCAGCATTTT
TRBD2,TRBJ2-1,TRBV4-2,once,CASHRGGLGNEQFF,TGTGCCAGCCATCGGGGGGGCCTGGGCAATGAGCAGTTCTTC
TRBD1,TRBJ2-1,TRBV19,-,CAIRTGASEQFF,TGTGCCATACGGACAGGGGCTAGTGAGCAGTTCTTC
-,TRBJ1-1,TRBV11-2,-,CASSLVSGNTEAFF,TGTGCCAGCAGCTTAGTGTCCGGGAACACTGAAGCTTTCTTT
-,TRBJ1-2,TRBV6-5,once,CASSYGPGVVYGYTF,TGTGCCAGCAGTTACGGACCGGGAGTCGTATATGGCTACACCTTC
TRBD1,TRBJ2-1,TRBV15,-,CATSWTGVSYNEQFF,TGTGCCACCAGCTGGACAGGGGTCTCCTACAATGAGCAGTTCTTC
-,TRBJ1-2,TRBV7-9,-,CASSLGGGYGYTF,TGTGCCAGCAGCTTAGGAGGCGGCTATGGCTACACCTTC
TRBD2,TRBJ2-1,TRBV6-4,-,CASSDSSGRAYNEQFF,TGTGCCAGCAGTGATTCTAGCGGGCGGGCCTACAATGAGCAGTTCTTC
TRBD1,TRBJ2-3,TRBV19,-,CASSPPPGQGTDTQYF,TGTGCCAGTAGTCCCCCCCCGGGACAGGGAACAGATACGCAGTATTTT
-,TRBJ2-1,TRBV29-1,-,CSVDGGDWGDSYNEQFF,TGCAGCGTTGATGGAGGCGATTGGGGGGATTCCTACAATGAGCAGTTCTTC
TRBD2,TRBJ2-1,TRBV10-3,once,CAIGGLAGTSGQFF,TGTGCCATCGGGGGTCTAGCGGGAACCTCGGGGCAGTTCTTC
-,TRBJ1-6,TRBV27,-,CASSLELNSPLHF,TGTGCCAGCAGTTTAGAACTAAATTCACCCCTCCACTTT
-,TRBJ2-7,TRBV7-9,-,CASSSTGRNYEQYF,TGTGCCAGCAGCTCTACAGGGAGAAACTACGAGCAGTACTTC
-,TRBJ1-5,TRBV2,-,CASTEYSNQPQHF,TGTGCCAGTACAGAATATAGCAATCAGCCCCAGCATTTT
TRBD2,TRBJ2-7,TRBV12-5,-,CASGRGGSYEQYF,TGTGCTAGTGGCCGGGGGGGCTCCTACGAGCAGTACTTC
-,TRBJ2-3,TRBV2,-,CASSWAGTDTQYF,TGTGCCAGCAGTTGGGCAGGGACAGATACGCAGTATTTT
-,TRBJ1-4,TRBV3-1/TRBV3-2,-,CASSHTAVF,TGTGCCAGCAGCCACACTGCTGTTTTT
-,TRBJ2-7,TRBV10-2,-,CASSLSGEQYF,TGCGCCAGCAGTCTATCGGGCGAGCAGTACTTC
TRBD2,TRBJ2-7,TRBV6-5,once,CASSPGRGRYYEQYF,TGTGCCAGCAGCCCCGGGAGGGGGAGGTACTACGAGCAGTACTTC
TRBD2,TRBJ2-3,TRBV27,-,CASSPGGGGARGTQYF,TGTGCCAGCAGTCCAGGCGGGGGGGGTGCCCGCGGTACGCAGTATTTT
-,TRBJ1-1,TRBV29-1,-,CSAAGNTEAFF,TGCAGCGCCGCCGGGAACACTGAAGCTTTCTTT
-,TRBJ1-2,TRBV7-2,few,CASSLALYGYTF,TGTGCCAGCAGCTTAGCTCTATATGGCTACACCTTC
TRBD1,TRBJ1-5,TRBV5-1,-,CASSLGQGSQPQHF,TGCGCCAGCAGCCTGGGACAGGGTAGCCAGCCCCAGCATTTT
TRBD1,TRBJ1-2,TRBV5-1,-,CASSLFTGGADGYGYTF,TGCGCCAGCAGCTTGTTCACAGGGGGCGCCGATGGCTATGGCTACACCTTC
TRBD2,TRBJ2-1,TRBV5-1,-,CASSRLAGGTSSYNEQFF,TGCGCCAGCAGCCGACTAGCGGGGGGGACGAGCTCCTACAATGAGCAGTTCTTC
-,TRBJ1-5,TRBV6-6,-,CASQRLGYNQPQHF,TGTGCCAGCCAGAGACTAGGGTATAATCAGCCCCAGCATTTT
TRBD1,TRBJ1-5,TRBV28,-,CASSLGQGRQPQHF,TGTGCCAGCAGTTTGGGACAGGGGCGTCAGCCCCAGCATTTT
-,TRBJ2-5,TRBV2,-,CASSQQIGRDKETQYF,TGTGCCAGCAGTCAGCAAATAGGGAGAGACAAAGAGACCCAGTACTTC
-,TRBJ2-7,TRBV28,-,CASSLEQPSYEQYF,TGTGCCAGCAGTTTGGAGCAACCCTCCTACGAGCAGTACTTC
TRBD1,TRBJ1-1,TRBV2,few,CASRRTGDTEAFF,TGTGCCAGCCGGAGGACAGGGGACACTGAAGCTTTCTTT
-,TRBJ1-1,TRBV14,-,CASSQGYGLLNTEAFF,TGTGCCAGCAGCCAAGGGTATGGCTTACTAAACACTGAAGCTTTCTTT
-,TRBJ2-3,TRBV13,-,CASSLGRKAGDTQYF,TGTGCCAGCAGCTTGGGCAGGAAGGCTGGAGATACGCAGTATTTT
-,TRBJ1-1,TRBV19,-,CASSLAGGLGEAFF,TGTGCCAGTAGTCTCGCCGGGGGGTTGGGTGAAGCTTTCTTT
TRBD1,TRBJ1-6,TRBV19,-,CASSTQTGKGSPLHF,TGTGCCAGTAGTACCCAGACAGGGAAGGGCTCACCCCTCCACTTT
TRBD1,TRBJ1-1,TRBV7-8,-,CASSLGDRGHRRTEAFF,TGTGCCAGCAGCTTAGGGGACAGGGGGCATAGGAGGACTGAAGCTTTCTTT
-,TRBJ1-5,TRBV18,-,CASSPRQDNQPQHF,TGTGCCAGCTCACCACGCCAGGACAATCAGCCCCAGCATTTT
-,TRBJ2-5,TRBV5-8,-,CASSLVKETQYF,TGTGCCAGCAGCTTGGTTAAAGAGACCCAGTACTTC
TRBD1,TRBJ1-6,TRBV11-2,-,CASSLDSLGGGSSPLHF,TGTGCCAGCAGCTTAGATTCCCTAGGGGGCGGCAGTTCACCCCTCCACTTT
-,TRBJ2-5,TRBV7-2,-,CASSSSHQETQYF,TGTGCCAGCAGCTCAAGCCACCAAGAGACCCAGTACTTC
TRBD1,TRBJ2-7,TRBV19,-,CASSRQGGSYEQYF,TGTGCCAGCAGCCGACAGGGTGGCTCCTACGAGCAGTACTTC
TRBD1,TRBJ1-4,TRBV5-1,-,CASSLTGGGKEKLFF,TGCGCCAGCAGCTTGACAGGGGGCGGCAAAGAAAAACTGTTTTTT
-,TRBJ2-6,TRBV11-3,-,CASSFQGANVLTF,TGTGCCAGCAGCTTTCAGGGGGCCAACGTCCTGACTTTC
TRBD1,TRBJ1-1,TRBV5-4,once,CASSFRDRYTEAFF,TGTGCCAGCAGCTTCCGGGACAGATACACTGAAGCTTTCTTT
-,TRBJ2-7,TRBV27,-,CASSRDPDDEQYF,TGTGCCAGCAGTCGGGATCCTGACGACGAGCAGTACTTC
-,TRBJ2-3,TRBV4-2,-,CASSPTTPRGSDTQYF,TGTGCCAGCAGCCCGACGACGCCACGAGGGTCAGATACGCAGTATTTT
-,TRBJ1-1,TRBV6-5,-,CASSPTGRTEAFF,TGTGCCAGCAGCCCTACAGGGCGGACTGAAGCTTTCTTT
-,TRBJ1-2,TRBV4-3,-,CASSPTEVLPNYGYTF,TGCGCCAGCAGCCCCACGGAGGTTCTCCCTAACTATGGCTACACCTTC
-,TRBJ2-2,TRBV10-2,-,CASSESTKRGELFF,TGCGCCAGCAGTGAGTCGACTAAGCGCGGGGAGCTGTTTTTT
TRBD1,TRBJ1-5,TRBV5-4,-,CASSPGTGDNQPQHF,TGTGCCAGCAGCCCCGGGACAGGTGACAATCAGCCCCAGCATTTT
-,TRBJ1-2,TRBV7-9,-,CASSLANRVRGAGYTF,TGTGCCAGCAGCTTAGCTAACAGGGTCCGAGGGGCTGGCTACACCTTC
TRBD1,TRBJ1-5,TRBV7-8,-,CASSPRRGQGDQPQHF,TGTGCCAGCAGCCCCCGAAGGGGGCAGGGTGATCAGCCCCAGCATTTT
-,TRBJ1-1,TRBV29-1,-,CSAFAGTGNTEAFF,TGCAGCGCCTTTGCCGGAACAGGGAACACTGAAGCTTTCTTT
-,TRBJ2-7,TRBV27,-,CASRAGTYEQYF,TGTGCCAGCAGGGCAGGTACCTACGAGCAGTACTTC
TRBD1,TRBJ2-2,TRBV5-1,-,CASSFDRESTGELFF,TGCGCCAGCAGCTTCGACAGGGAGAGCACCGGGGAGCTGTTTTTT